A selection of T cell receptor beta chains follows, all from one sample in a study of T-cell memory formation after mild COVID-19. TCRdb ran MiXCR on the 5' RACE reads and lists one entry per CDR3 protein. The sample has roughly 610,000 distinct CDR3 sequences, 15% to 20% seen once; the top ten hold about 7.5%. Sequenced sample: PBMCs or a T cell subset sorted from them (not recorded which). The receptor source for this set is an adult woman who had mild COVID-19 (a few samples of this study predate the infection). Cell type and time point are not known. The conserved cysteine and the conserved F or W are not part of the CDR3 here. Fields, in order: J gene, clone size, V gene, CDR3 protein. Only part of the rows carry a size: once, few, many, or a class if the clone is expanded.

TRBJ1-4,NA,TRBV2,ASSEDLTGQGKLF
TRBJ1-1,NA,TRBV21-1,ASSKDNNTEAF
TRBJ2-1,NA,TRBV5-6,ASSLEWADEQF
TRBJ2-3,once,TRBV11-2,ASRQATSTDTQY
TRBJ1-1,few,TRBV7-9,ASTSTGGGTEAF
TRBJ1-4,NA,TRBV9,ASSSSGRGTNEKLF
TRBJ2-3,few,TRBV9,ASSVPPLAGETDTQY
TRBJ1-5,few,TRBV19,ASDQGAHQPQH
TRBJ2-5,few,TRBV7-2,ASSWDHGETQY
TRBJ2-3,many,TRBV12-3/TRBV12-4,ASSPTGRGTDTQY
TRBJ2-5,few,TRBV20-1,SARRLAGGETQY
TRBJ1-1,NA,TRBV12-3/TRBV12-4,ASSFTGEEAF
TRBJ2-7,NA,TRBV3-1,ASSQGAGTVSYEQY
TRBJ1-2,NA,TRBV12-3/TRBV12-4,ASSSGTRGYT
TRBJ1-5,few,TRBV6-2/TRBV6-3,ASSRGGQGNQPQH
TRBJ2-7,few,TRBV6-5,AARRVLGEYEQY
TRBJ1-1,NA,TRBV11-2,ASSLSPGDTEAF
TRBJ2-7,NA,TRBV4-2,ASSQPTSGSSYEQY
TRBJ2-5,NA,TRBV24-1,ATSSLVGETQY
TRBJ2-3,NA,TRBV5-1,ASSPDRRTDTQY
TRBJ1-1,many,TRBV29-1,SVGGLNTEAF
TRBJ1-4,NA,TRBV5-1,ASTPRTGSEKLF
TRBJ1-1,NA,TRBV3-1,ASSQVSAPEAF
TRBJ1-6,few,TRBV10-3,AISGGQGGYNSPLH
TRBJ2-7,few,TRBV7-2,ASSPIARPSGGSYEQY
TRBJ2-1,NA,TRBV7-8,ASSYVAGVGYEQF
TRBJ2-5,NA,TRBV19,ASSESGHETQY
TRBJ1-1,NA,TRBV6-4,ASSMYSMNTEAF
TRBJ2-7,NA,TRBV10-3,AISGGDRVNYEQY
TRBJ1-1,NA,TRBV3-1,ASSLGWAGTEAF
TRBJ2-3,NA,TRBV9,ASSVRLASTDTQY
TRBJ1-6,NA,TRBV7-8,ASSFNTGNSPLH
TRBJ2-2,few,TRBV12-5,ASGLPAGELF
TRBJ1-4,few,TRBV18,ASSPPGTPTVKLF
TRBJ1-1,NA,TRBV4-2,ASSHSDQGDLMNTEAF
TRBJ2-7,NA,TRBV27,ASRSGVSSYEQY
TRBJ1-1,few,TRBV7-6,ASSSRQADHFNTEAF
TRBJ1-3,many,TRBV20-1,SARDSLGPWKNTIY
TRBJ2-1,few,TRBV4-3,ASSQDGGLAGANNEQF
TRBJ2-7,NA,TRBV3-1,ASTARDRDYEQY
TRBJ2-1,NA,TRBV12-3/TRBV12-4,ASSLLFGQYNEQF
TRBJ1-6,NA,TRBV12-3/TRBV12-4,ASSLMGGNNSPLH
TRBJ1-2,few,TRBV19,ASSIEPYNRVGYT
TRBJ1-2,NA,TRBV29-1,SATGTAYGYT
TRBJ2-5,many,TRBV12-3/TRBV12-4,ASSLDLGETQY
TRBJ1-1,NA,TRBV9,ASSPIWAEAF
TRBJ2-3,NA,TRBV2,ASRPGGLSTDTQY
TRBJ2-5,NA,TRBV7-9,ASSSRLAGAQETQY
TRBJ1-2,NA,TRBV9,ASSGRQGLAANYGYT
TRBJ2-2,few,TRBV9,ASSVRLAGGPTGELF
TRBJ2-3,NA,TRBV6-4,ASSEGGTSGSTDTQY
TRBJ1-5,NA,TRBV3-1,ASSHSVGKGQPQH
TRBJ2-7,NA,TRBV30,AWSVTGYEQY
TRBJ2-5,few,TRBV4-2,ASSQVDNPGTQY
TRBJ1-1,NA,TRBV6-5,ASSYGWGSGSMNTEAF
TRBJ2-5,few,TRBV7-6,ASSLGEERGPQY
TRBJ2-5,many,TRBV7-3,ASSSGRDAGYQETQY
TRBJ2-7,many,TRBV18,ASSPGRGFSYEQY
TRBJ2-7,NA,TRBV7-7,ASSLLEAGAPYEQY